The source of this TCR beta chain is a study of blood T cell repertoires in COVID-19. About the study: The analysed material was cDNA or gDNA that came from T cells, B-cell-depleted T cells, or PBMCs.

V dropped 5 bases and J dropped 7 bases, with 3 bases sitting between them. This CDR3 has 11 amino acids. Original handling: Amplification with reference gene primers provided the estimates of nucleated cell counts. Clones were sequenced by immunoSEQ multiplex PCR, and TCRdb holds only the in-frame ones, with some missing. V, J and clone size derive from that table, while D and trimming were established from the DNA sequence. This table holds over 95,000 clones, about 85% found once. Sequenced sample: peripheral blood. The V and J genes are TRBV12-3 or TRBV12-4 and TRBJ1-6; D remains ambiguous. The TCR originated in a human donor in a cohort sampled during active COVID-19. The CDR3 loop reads CASSENSPLHF. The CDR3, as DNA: TGTGCCAGCAGTGAGAATTCACCCCTCCACTTT.